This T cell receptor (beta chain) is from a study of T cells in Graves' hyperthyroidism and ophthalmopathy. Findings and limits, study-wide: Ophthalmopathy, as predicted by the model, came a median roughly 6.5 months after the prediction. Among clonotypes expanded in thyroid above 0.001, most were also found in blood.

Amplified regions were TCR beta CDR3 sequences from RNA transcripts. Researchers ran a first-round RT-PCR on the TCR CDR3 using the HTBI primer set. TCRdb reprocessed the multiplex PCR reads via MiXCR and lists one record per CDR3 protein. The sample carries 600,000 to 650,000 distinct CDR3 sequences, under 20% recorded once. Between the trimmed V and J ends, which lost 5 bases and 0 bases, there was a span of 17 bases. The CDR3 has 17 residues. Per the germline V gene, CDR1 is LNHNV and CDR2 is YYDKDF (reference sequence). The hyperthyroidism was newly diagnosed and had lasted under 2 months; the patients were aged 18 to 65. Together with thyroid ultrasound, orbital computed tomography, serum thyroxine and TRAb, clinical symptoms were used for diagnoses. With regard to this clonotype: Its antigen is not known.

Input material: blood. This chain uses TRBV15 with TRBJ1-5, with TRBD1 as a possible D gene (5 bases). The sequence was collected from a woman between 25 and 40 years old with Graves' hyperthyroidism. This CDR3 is CATSSNKGHFSNQPQHF. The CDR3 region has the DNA TGTGCCACCAGCTCAAACAAAGGACACTTTAGCAATCAGCCCCAGCATTTT.